The 26 T cell receptor beta chains given below trace back to one sample, sequenced in a study of shared clonotypes between healthy human individuals. Clones were sequenced by immunoSEQ multiplex PCR, and TCRdb holds only the in-frame ones, with some missing. The top ten hold around 0.4% of the sample, which has a few million clones, 90% to 95% seen once. The sequencing input was naive CD4+ T cells from PBMCs. Documented subset: CD45RA+ positively selected. The receptor set was obtained from a man aged 18 to 30 in good health. Some clones in this sample may be carry-over from other donors' samples.

The rearrangement joins TRBV29-1 to TRBJ1-5; D perhaps matches TRBD1 (6 bases). Trimming removed 6 bases from V and 2 bases from J, with 23 bases in between. From germline, CDR1 is SQVTM and CDR2 ANQGSEA. There are 17 residues in the CDR3. The CDR3 nucleotides read TGCAGCGTCGTTAGGACAGTTTTTATTAGTGGCAATCAGCCCCAGCATTTT. Residues: CSVVRTVFISGNQPQHF.

V usage is TRBV28 and J usage is TRBJ2-7; D is ambiguous. The CDR3 sequence is 15 residues long. Trimming stripped 6 bases from V and 2 bases from J, with 17 bases between. Germline CDR1 and CDR2: MDHEN and SYDVKM. CDR3 DNA: TGTGCCAGCAGCTTCCTCTCGGCACCCGCCTACGAGCAGTACTTC. The encoded protein is CASSFLSAPAYEQYF.

This sequence joins TRBV12-5 and TRBJ1-2; possibly TRBD1 for D (6 bases). CDR3 size: 12 residues. Trimming took 8 bases from V and 7 from J, leaving 14 bases between them. CDR1 is LGHNT and CDR2 is FRNRAP in the germline V gene. The CDR3 loop is CASTQGFGGYTF. The CDR3 DNA follows: TGTGCTAGTACACAGGGTTTCGGTGGCTACACCTTC.

This clone was recorded a few times. The rearrangement joins TRBV5-1 to TRBJ1-4, with 8 bases aligning to TRBD1. The CDR3 spans 14 residues. Germline CDR1 SGHRS, CDR2 YFSETQ. The junction had 5 bases not matched to a gene; V was cut back by 4 bases and J by 6 bases. The chain's CDR3 is CASSNRGQDEKLFF. In DNA form, the CDR3 reads TGCGCCAGCAGCAACCGGGGACAGGATGAAAAACTGTTTTTT.

The chain carries TRBV7-8 and TRBJ2-5; TRBD2 agrees at 13 bases. The V and J ends lost 1 base and 5 bases, in that order; junction bases with no gene match: 7. Germline V gene data show CDR1 as SGHVS and CDR2 as FQNEAQ. This CDR3 spans 17 amino acids. The CDR3 region has the DNA TGTGCCAGCAGCTTAGATCGGACTAGCGGGAGTAGGGAGACCCAGTACTTC. Protein: CASSLDRTSGSRETQYF. Full variable domain (missing parts from reference TRBV7-8 and TRBJ2-5): GAGVSQSPRYKVAKRGQDVALRCDPISGHVSLFWYQQALGQGPEFLTYFQNEAQLDKSGLPSDRFFAERPEGSVSTLKIQRTQQEDSAVYLCASSLDRTSGSRETQYFGPGTRLLVL.

In this sample, this clone turned up once. This sequence joins TRBV5-1 and TRBJ2-6; 9 nucleotides align to TRBD1. V lost 3 bases and J lost 8; bases outside the gene matches: 6. The CDR3 spans 15 residues. Germline assignment: CDR1 SGHRS and CDR2 YFSETQ. The CDR3 region has the DNA TGCGCCAGCAGCTCAGGGACAGGGAACACCAACGTCCTGACTTTC. It encodes CASSSGTGNTNVLTF.

The V gene is TRBV9, the J gene TRBJ1-3; no reliable D call. The germline gives CDR1 SGDLS, CDR2 YYNGEE. V lost 3 bases and J lost 0, with 10 bases in between. The CDR3 is 15 residues long. CDR3 DNA: TGTGCCAGCAGCGCATCATCAAACTCTGGAAACACCATATATTTT. This encodes CASSASSNSGNTIYF.

The chain couples TRBV19 to TRBJ1-1, with TRBD1 matching over 7 bases. Germline CDR1 and CDR2: LNHDA and SQIVND (reference sequence). The V gene end was trimmed by 7 bases and the J gene end by 4 bases; junction bases not matched to a gene: 9. This CDR3 comprises 14 residues. The CDR3 is CASIRRGQGTEAFF. In nucleotides, the CDR3 is TGTGCCAGTATCCGAAGGGGGCAGGGCACTGAAGCTTTCTTT.

Points on this clone: The sample contains more than one DNA sequence encoding this CDR3. The rearrangement joins TRBV4-1 to TRBJ1-1, with D perhaps TRBD1 (6 bases). Germline CDR1 MGHRA, CDR2 YSYEKL. This CDR3 region has 15 residues. V was clipped by 0 bases and J by 5 bases, with 13 bases between them. This CDR3 is CASSQDAGARTEAFF. DNA of the CDR3: TGCGCCAGCAGCCAAGATGCGGGGGCGCGAACTGAAGCTTTCTTT.

This sequence joins TRBV19 and TRBJ1-5; D is unclear. This CDR3 has 14 amino acids. Between the trimmed V and J ends, which lost 5 bases and 5 bases, there was a span of 13 bases. Germline CDR1 LNHDA, CDR2 SQIVND (reference sequence). The CDR3 here is CASSYVRRDQPQHF. CDR3 in DNA: TGTGCCAGTAGTTATGTTCGTCGGGATCAGCCCCAGCATTTT.

The chain uses TRBV7-9 and TRBJ1-1; TRBD1 might be the D (5 bases). Trimming stripped 5 bases from V and 4 bases from J, with 20 bases between. The CDR3 is made up of 16 amino acids. Germline V gene data show CDR1 as SEHNR and CDR2 as FQNEAQ (reference sequence). CDR3 sequence reads: CASSRPQGDVRTEAFF. The CDR3 bases are TGTGCCAGCAGCCGCCCGCAAGGGGATGTTCGCACTGAAGCTTTCTTT.

V and J are TRBV6-6 and TRBJ2-3; 7 bases agree with TRBD1. The CDR3 runs to 16 residues. V shed 6 bases and J 0 bases; nucleotides not matched to a gene: 9. CDR1 is MNHNY, CDR2 SVGAGI, per germline (reference sequence). The CDR3 here is CASSTDRLGSTDTQYF. DNA for the CDR3: TGTGCCAGCAGCACGGACAGGTTAGGGAGCACAGATACGCAGTATTTT.

This clone was seen once. The chain employs TRBV5-1 and TRBJ2-1; 13 bases are a match to TRBD2. The germline V gene has CDR1 SGHRS and CDR2 YFSETQ. The CDR3 spans 18 residues. The V segment lost 4 bases and the J segment 6 bases; nucleotides outside the gene matches: 13. The CDR3 sequence is CASSPTSGRGPWGNEQFF. DNA of the CDR3: TGCGCCAGCAGCCCCACTAGCGGGAGGGGCCCCTGGGGCAATGAGCAGTTCTTC. The full variable domain, completed using reference TRBV5-1 and TRBJ2-1, is KAGVTQTPRYLIKTRGQQVTLSCSPISGHRSVSWYQQTPGQGLQFLFEYFSETQRNKGNFPGRFSGRQFSNSRSEMNVSTLELGDSALYLCASSPTSGRGPWGNEQFFGPGTRLTVL.

The V call is TRBV6-6, the J call TRBJ2-5; TRBD2 matches 14 bases. The CDR3 has 16 amino acids. With 6 bases clipped from V and 7 bases from J, the junction kept 10 bases outside the gene matches. Germline V lookup: CDR1 MNHNY, CDR2 SVGAGI (reference sequence). CDR3 DNA sequence: TGTGCCAGCAGGGGAGGGACTAGCGGGAGCCCGGGGACCCAGTACTTC. Encoded protein: CASRGGTSGSPGTQYF.

This chain uses TRBV19 with TRBJ1-2, with TRBD1 as a possible D gene (6 bases). Germline V gene sequence: CDR1 LNHDA, CDR2 SQIVND (reference sequence). Trimming cost V 7 bases and J 4 bases, with 22 bases left between them. This CDR3 region has 16 residues. The CDR3 DNA reads TGTGCCAGTACTCGGGACACCAACTGGGCCGGCTATGGCTACACCTTC. It codes for CASTRDTNWAGYGYTF.

J is TRBJ2-2 and V is TRBV2; 7 bases map to TRBD2. CDR1 is SNHLY, CDR2 FYNNEI, per germline. V dropped 8 bases and J dropped 2; count of bases not matched to a gene: 8. The CDR3 sequence is 15 residues long. Written as DNA, the CDR3 is TGTGCCAGCGGGAAGGGCGGGGGAAACACCGGGGAGCTGTTTTTT. This codes for CASGKGGGNTGELFF.

As regards this clone: This CDR3 is also generated by other DNA sequences in the sample. The J gene is TRBJ1-2, the V gene TRBV11-2; D uncertain. Germline values: CDR1 SGHAT, CDR2 FQNNGV. This CDR3 spans 12 amino acids. The V end lost 1 base, the J end lost 4 bases, and 4 bases lay between the germline ends. Here the CDR3 reads CASSLGFYGYTF. CDR3 coding DNA: TGTGCCAGCAGCTTAGGGTTCTATGGCTACACCTTC.

The J gene is TRBJ2-7, the V gene TRBV5-6; 7 nucleotides line up with TRBD1. CDR1 is SGHDT, CDR2 YYEEEE, per germline. Losses at the gene ends were 2 bases for V and 1 base for J; bases not matched to a gene: 3. The CDR3 sequence is 14 residues long. The CDR3 reads CASSFGTVSYEQYF. CDR3 nucleotides: TGTGCCAGCAGCTTTGGGACAGTGTCCTACGAGCAGTACTTC.

The chain is built from TRBV5-1 and TRBJ2-5; D uncertain. Germline V lookup: CDR1 SGHRS, CDR2 YFSETQ. This CDR3 has 14 residues. Trimming pared 3 bases from V and 4 bases from J, leaving 13 bases between. CDR3 region: CASSSITLLETQYF. As DNA, the CDR3 is TGCGCCAGCAGCTCTATTACCCTTTTAGAGACCCAGTACTTC.

The chain recombines TRBV29-1 with TRBJ1-2; 10 bases match TRBD1. The germline CDR1 and CDR2 sequences are SQVTM and ANQGSEA. The CDR3 covers 16 residues. V gave up 7 bases and J gave up 7 bases; unmatched junction bases: 18. The CDR3 sequence is CSEEVTGGAVIGGYTF. CDR3 DNA sequence: TGCAGCGAGGAGGTGACAGGGGGCGCCGTTATTGGTGGCTACACCTTC.

This clone was recorded once. The V gene is TRBV5-4, the J gene TRBJ2-5, with unresolved D. There are 15 residues in the CDR3. Trimming pared 0 bases from V and 2 bases from J, leaving 11 bases between. Germline V lookup: CDR1 SGHNT, CDR2 YYREEE (reference sequence). The CDR3 here is CASSLVAHQQETQYF. CDR3 nucleotides: TGTGCCAGCAGCTTGGTGGCGCATCAGCAAGAGACCCAGTACTTC.

This sequence joins TRBV28 and TRBJ2-7, with TRBD2 matching 9 bases. Germline trimming cut 3 bases from V and 6 bases from J; bases unmatched to any gene: 3. Germline V gene lookup returns CDR1 MDHEN and CDR2 SYDVKM. The CDR3 runs 13 residues. This chain's CDR3 is CASSLGTSPEQYF. For the CDR3, the DNA is TGTGCCAGCAGTTTGGGGACTAGCCCCGAGCAGTACTTC.

The DNA for the CDR3 is TGTGCCAGCCCACCGGACCTCAGAACGCGGACCAACCTAAGGGGGCGGGGTACCCACGAGCAGTACTTC. Protein: CASPPDLRTRTNLRGRGTHEQYF. This chain connects TRBV28 to TRBJ2-7, with a tentative D call TRBD1 (7 bases). In germline, CDR1 is MDHEN, CDR2 SYDVKM. The V end lost 8 bases, the J end lost 5 bases, and 46 bases lay between the germline ends. This CDR3 is built from 23 residues.

This chain connects TRBV7-8 to TRBJ1-5, with D possibly TRBD1 on 5 matching bases. The CDR3 is 15 amino acids. Trimming stripped 1 base from V and 2 bases from J, with 9 bases between. Germline CDR1 is SGHVS and CDR2 is FQNEAQ. The CDR3 coding sequence is TGTGCCAGCAGCTTAGAGGGGTTGGGCAATCAGCCCCAGCATTTT. Encoded protein: CASSLEGLGNQPQHF.

This chain uses TRBV29-1 with TRBJ2-3; D might be TRBD1 or TRBD2, each matching 5 bases. CDR3 length equals 17 residues. The germline V gene has CDR1 SQVTM and CDR2 ANQGSEA. Trimming removed 7 bases at V and 3 bases at J, with 26 bases between. The CDR3 region is CSAKDSNGAWNTDTQYF. The CDR3 coding sequence is TGCAGCGCTAAGGACTCAAACGGGGCCTGGAATACAGATACGCAGTATTTT.

The rearrangement joins TRBV7-2 to TRBJ2-5, with a weak D call TRBD1 (6 bases). The CDR3 totals 15 residues. Germline V gene sequence: CDR1 SGHTA, CDR2 FQGNSA. Trimming took off 0 bases at V and 1 base at J, with 9 bases between the two ends. The CDR3: CASSLAGTFQETQYF. Written as DNA, the CDR3 is TGTGCCAGCAGCTTAGCCGGGACATTCCAAGAGACCCAGTACTTC.